This section outlines one TCR beta chain sequence together with its context. This clone has only one observation. Its antigen specificity is not known. Within one base of it there is no much larger clone, and no base qualities were kept. The data were taken from a study of blood T cell repertoires in COVID-19 (dated by TCRdb to the early 2020s). For context, the study as a whole: Samples from collaborators originated in the United States, Italy and Spain and spanned both the acute and convalescent phases of COVID-19. The prospective study material was composed of cDNA or gDNA derived from T cells, B-cell-depleted T cells, or PBMCs. The repertoires were released in a freely available public database meant as a resource for research on the immune response to SARS-CoV-2. Subjects who had been exposed to COVID-19, were actively infected with it, or had recovered from it provided the deeply sampled blood TCRbeta repertoires that made up the dataset. Samples came from the ongoing ImmuneRACE study (first 160 participants) plus 1,254 subjects from 6 global collaborators. A de-identified subject ID, COVID-19 status, age in years and sex were almost always included in the sample metadata. Where available, HLA class I and class II types were taken from metadata supplied by the sample provider and were not determined by assay-based typing.

TCRbeta CDR3 regions were amplified from genomic DNA by means of the immunoSEQ Assay, a bias-controlled multiplex PCR. Per the source publication's procedure: Nucleated cell counts per sample were estimated from amplification of reference gene primers within the assay. To quantify the absolute abundance of each unique TCRbeta CDR3 rearrangement, sequence reads were collapsed and filtered. For each sample, productive Simpson clonality was calculated by taking the square root of Simpson's diversity index across productive rearrangements. Not all clones reach the TCRdb copy of this immuneACCESS table, which keeps in-frame sequences only. Checked studies attribute under half of the gap to unresolved V genes and leave the rest unexplained. The V and J calls and the clone size are those of that table, but D and trimming were determined from the DNA. This sample comprises 180,000 or so clones, about 88% of them detected only once. The top ten hold almost 1% of the sample.

The collaborating institutions used their own protocols to collect whole blood in K2EDTA tubes. For TCRbeta analysis, collaborators shipped samples as frozen whole blood, isolated PBMCs, or DNA extracted from either of those sample types. What the work shows at the level of the full study, not this receptor alone: The quantity of clinical and demographic metadata differed by source and by participant and was supplied without curation.

Counted from cysteine to phenylalanine, this CDR3 has 14 amino acids. The read is trimmed to its CDR3 DNA, 42 bases read in frame from base 1. V is cut by 8 bases and J by 2 bases, and the space between the germline ends is 13 bases. From the germline V gene, CDR1 is SGHRS and CDR2 is YFSETQ. The receptor's source is a man between 18 and 35 years old with acute or convalescent COVID-19. The sample comprised peripheral blood. The V and J segments used are TRBV5-1 and TRBJ2-2, with the identity of the D gene unclear. The CDR3 amino acid sequence is: CASAGDPNTGELFF. The nucleotide sequence is TGCGCCAGTGCAGGCGACCCAAACACCGGGGAGCTGTTTTTT.